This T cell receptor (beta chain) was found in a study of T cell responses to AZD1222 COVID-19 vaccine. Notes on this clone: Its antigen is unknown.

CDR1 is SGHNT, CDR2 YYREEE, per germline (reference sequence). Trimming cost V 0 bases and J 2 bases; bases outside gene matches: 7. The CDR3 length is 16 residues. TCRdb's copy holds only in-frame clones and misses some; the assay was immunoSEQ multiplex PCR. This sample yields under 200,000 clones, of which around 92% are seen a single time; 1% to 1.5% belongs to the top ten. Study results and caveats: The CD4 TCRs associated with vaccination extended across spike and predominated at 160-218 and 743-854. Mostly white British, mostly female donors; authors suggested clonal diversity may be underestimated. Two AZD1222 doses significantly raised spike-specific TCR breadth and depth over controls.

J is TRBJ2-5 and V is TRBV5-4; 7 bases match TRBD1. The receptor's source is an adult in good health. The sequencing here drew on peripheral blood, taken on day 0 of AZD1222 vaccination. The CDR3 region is CASSLAGTVRQETQYF. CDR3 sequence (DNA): TGTGCCAGCAGCTTGGCCGGGACAGTTCGACAAGAGACCCAGTACTTC.